The rows below give T cell receptor beta chains drawn from one sample of a study of T cell responses to AZD1222 COVID-19 vaccine. Profiling relied on immunoSEQ multiplex PCR, and the TCRdb table lists in-frame clones only, not all of them. Among tens of thousands of clones listed, about 89% were seen once. This material consisted of peripheral blood, taken 28 days after the second dose of the MenACWY control vaccine. The receptors come from an adult who received the MenACWY meningococcal vaccine as a control. The conserved cysteine and the conserved F or W are not part of the CDR3 here.

>TRBJ2-3|TRBV28
ASSPPADTQY
>TRBJ2-1|TRBV10-3
AHRPAGGQGNEQF
>TRBJ2-7|TRBV10-2
ASSRNSGRFDEQY
>TRBJ1-6|TRBV18
ATRPTAPSPLH
>TRBJ2-7|TRBV25-1
ASSELRRGARDEQY
>TRBJ1-4|TRBV12-3/TRBV12-4
ASSLAGRKLF
>TRBJ2-1|TRBV20-1
SAVSNEQF
>TRBJ2-5|TRBV18
ASSPQDTETQY
>TRBJ2-5|TRBV11-2
ASRSGEGGETQY
>TRBJ1-5|TRBV5-5
ASSVSPGQPQH
>TRBJ2-5|TRBV4-2
ASSLPLAGAGETQY
>TRBJ1-2|TRBV10-2
ASSEQGAGGYT
>TRBJ1-1|TRBV7-9
ASEPGGTTEAF
>TRBJ1-2|TRBV5-1
ASSLEDGGGYT
>TRBJ1-1|TRBV5-1
ASSLGWGNTEAF
>TRBJ2-5|TRBV19
ASSIRLAEVGMETQY
>TRBJ2-3|TRBV11-3
ASNADRGGLAGDPDTQY
>TRBJ1-2|TRBV19
ASSIRHREDYGYT
>TRBJ2-7|TRBV4-1
ASSQGLLTGYEQY
>TRBJ1-1|TRBV5-1
ASSVDSMNTEAF
>TRBJ1-1|TRBV9
ASSVIANTEAF
>TRBJ1-6|TRBV30
AWSGTAGRYNSPLH
>TRBJ1-1|TRBV29-1
SVRTGGRTEAF
>TRBJ1-4|TRBV20-1
SASVNEKLF
>TRBJ2-7|TRBV6-2/TRBV6-3
ASSTARPSYEQY
>TRBJ2-3|TRBV11-2
ASSLAGGPGDTQY
>TRBJ1-4|TRBV4-1
ASSLGATNEKLF
>TRBJ1-2|TRBV5-4
ASSRGQDYGYT
>TRBJ1-1|TRBV29-1
SVDTGYTEAF
>TRBJ1-3|TRBV6-5
ASSRGGGSGNTIY
>TRBJ1-1|TRBV10-3
AITPALGDTEAF
>TRBJ1-2|TRBV7-2
ASSPGTDYGYT
>TRBJ2-3|TRBV20-1
SASGLAGEETDTQY
>TRBJ1-6|TRBV28
ASVQGDRDSPLH
>TRBJ2-2|TRBV3-1/TRBV3-2
ASSQASLNTGELF
>TRBJ1-1|TRBV19
ASTTLGVRPEAF
>TRBJ2-1|TRBV29-1
SVSDERVEQF
>TRBJ1-3|TRBV7-2
ASSLVGRTSSGNTIY
>TRBJ2-2|TRBV10-3
ATSEQGYTGELF
>TRBJ2-7|TRBV28
ATVTGSGEQY
>TRBJ1-1|TRBV6-2/TRBV6-3
ASSEIGQAPEAF
>TRBJ2-7|TRBV7-9
ASSTSGTFHEQY